This T cell receptor (beta chain) was sequenced during a study of shared clonotypes between healthy human individuals (dated by TCRdb to the early 2020s). Describing the broader study: Three men and two women, aged 18 to 49 years, made up the cohort. For each donor, CD4 naive and CD4 memory were each given three plates, CD8 naive was given two plates, and CD8 memory was given one plate. To estimate repertoire size and how much clonotype sharing occurs between individuals, the study deeply sequenced the blood TCR repertoires of roughly 5 healthy adults. Different laboratories and diverse techniques were used to prepare libraries and sequence TCR repertoires, to increase sequencing depth and limit assay-specific biases. Between about 0.85 and 9.5 billion PBMCs per donor were obtained by leukapheresis.

The donors were healthy, HIV-negative adults who had no recently reported acute infections or vaccinations. Every donor was a Caucasian adult living in Nashville, Tennessee, USA. CD4+ T cells were enriched by magnetic negative selection; naive cells were then positively selected on CD45RA, and the negative fraction formed the memory subset. Blood was obtained by leukapheresis, after which PBMCs were separated by Ficoll-Histopaque density gradient centrifugation and cryopreserved in liquid nitrogen vapor phase. Analytical flow cytometry was used to check the purity and quantity of each magnetically sorted T cell population. Each sorted fraction had its genomic DNA isolated and then quantified by UV absorbance on a Nanodrop 2000c. The CDR3 sequence holds 12 residues, the cysteine and phenylalanine included. Here the CDR3 DNA is all that survives: 36 bases in frame from base 1. CDR1 is given as KGHSH and CDR2 as LQKENI, both from the germline V gene. V and J lose 6 bases and 7 bases, and a span of 12 bases separates them.

Using the deep immunoSEQ assay, multiplex PCR amplified TCR CDR3 regions from genomic DNA. Extracted genomic DNA from each cell subset was distributed evenly across all wells of several immunoSEQ 96-well plates, and each plate was treated as a replicate. Each replicate PCR for sorted subsets received about 180 ng genomic DNA, equal to roughly 29,000 T cell genomes. Purified libraries were quantified with a Qubit 3.0 fluorometer, sized on a Bioanalyzer 2100, and re-quantified with the KAPA Library Quantification kit. A separate single-read 150-cycle Illumina NextSeq 550 flow cell was used to sequence each immunoSEQ 96-well plate. The study's processing was this. The immunoSEQ output contained only junctional sequences without quality scores, so filtering could not match that applied to full-length reads. To assign V/J genes and CDR3, sequences were annotated against IMGT germline references using PyIR, a Python wrapper for IgBLAST v1.9. Reads were removed for weak V/J assignments (E-value above 1e-6), missing CDR3, stop codons, out-of-frame junctions, or ambiguous translated residues. A V3J clonotype was defined by an identical inferred V gene, J gene, and CDR3 amino acid sequence. Percentage overlap between repertoires was computed as shared unique clonotypes divided by the size of the smaller repertoire. Repertoire richness was assessed with RTK rarefaction, the Chao1 estimator, and Recon v2.1 estimates of unobserved clonotypes. OLGA was used to compute generation probabilities for all TCRbeta clonotypes that the gDNA method yielded from a few donors. What TCRdb holds here is the immuneACCESS table cut down to in-frame rearrangements. Part of the clones is not present; checked against another copy, under half of the missing clones reflect an unresolved V gene, and the others are unexplained. The DNA gave D and trimming, while V, J and clone size come from that table. The sample profile shows 2 million to 2.5 million clones; approximately 93% of them were found once. The ten top clones hold around 0.4% of the sample.

With respect to this clone: Its recognized antigen is unknown. Base qualities were left out, and no much larger clone turns up one base away.

What the authors observed across the whole study: Compared with non-shared clonotypes, clonotypes shared by all four sorted-subset donors had higher generation probabilities. Estimated clonotype richness was generally larger for naive than for memory subsets. Sampling was limited to blood, and TCR repertoires in tissue likely differ from TCR repertoires in blood. Pairwise subsampling led to the expectation that sequencing depth would affect the degree of clonotype sharing among donors. The small number of donors limited the genetic and exposure-history diversity represented. Even with the large sequencing depth, rarefaction of the sorted-subset datasets indicated that sequencing was incomplete. When a handful of donors were compared, the shared fraction of clonotypes was around 4.6% for naive CD4, 3.5% to 4% for naive CD8, more than 2% for memory CD4, and roughly 0.4% for memory CD8.

The rearrangement combines TRBV18 with TRBJ1-1, with an unclear D gene assignment. Sequenced: naive CD4+ T cells from PBMCs. Interpreted using the paper, the cell subset or site label stands for: CD45RA+ positively selected. The receptor was isolated from a man younger than 35 in good health. Some clones in this sample may be carry-over from other donors' samples. The bases are TGTGCCAGCTCCCCCATGGGGTTTGAAGCTTTCTTT. Translated, this is CASSPMGFEAFF.